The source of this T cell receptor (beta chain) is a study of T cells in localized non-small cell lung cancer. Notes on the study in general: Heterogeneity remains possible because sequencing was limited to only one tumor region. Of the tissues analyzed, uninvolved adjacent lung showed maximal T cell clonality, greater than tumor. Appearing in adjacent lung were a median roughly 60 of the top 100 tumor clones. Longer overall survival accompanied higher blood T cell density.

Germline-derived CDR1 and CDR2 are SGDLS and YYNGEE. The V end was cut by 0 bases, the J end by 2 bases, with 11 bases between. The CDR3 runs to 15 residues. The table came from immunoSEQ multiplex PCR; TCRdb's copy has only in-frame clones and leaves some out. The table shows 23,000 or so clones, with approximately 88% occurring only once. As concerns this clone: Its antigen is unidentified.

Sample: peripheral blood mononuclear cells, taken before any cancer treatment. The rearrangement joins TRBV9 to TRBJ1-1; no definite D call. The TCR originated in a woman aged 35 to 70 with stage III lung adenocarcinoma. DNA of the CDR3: TGTGCCAGCAGCGTAGCTCCGGACCGCAACACTGAAGCTTTCTTT. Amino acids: CASSVAPDRNTEAFF.